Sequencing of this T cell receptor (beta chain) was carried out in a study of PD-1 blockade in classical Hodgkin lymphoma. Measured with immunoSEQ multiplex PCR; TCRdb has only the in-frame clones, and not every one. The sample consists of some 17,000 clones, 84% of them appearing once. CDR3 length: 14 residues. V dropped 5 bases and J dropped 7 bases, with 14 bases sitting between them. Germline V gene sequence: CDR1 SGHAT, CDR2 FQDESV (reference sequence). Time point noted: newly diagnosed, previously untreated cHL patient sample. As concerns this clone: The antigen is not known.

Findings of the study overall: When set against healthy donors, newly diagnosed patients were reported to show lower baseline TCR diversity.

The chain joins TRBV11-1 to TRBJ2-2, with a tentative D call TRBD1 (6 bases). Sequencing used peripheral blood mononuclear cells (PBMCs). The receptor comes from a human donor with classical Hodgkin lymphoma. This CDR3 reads CASSPGQRVGELFF. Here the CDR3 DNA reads TGTGCCAGCAGCCCTGGACAGCGTGTCGGGGAGCTGTTTTTT.